What follows are 20 T cell receptor beta chains derived from one specimen sequenced in a study of blood T cells in healthy people across ages. Primers used in a second PCR of about 6 to 11 cycles were a sample-barcoded 5' primer and a J-beta primer mix. TCRdb ran MiXCR on the 5' RACE reads and lists one entry per CDR3 protein. This sample has nearly 1 million distinct CDR3 sequences, with roughly half found just once. The specimen sequenced was blood. The source is a woman in her sixties in good health.

V and J are TRBV5-6 and TRBJ2-7; D unresolved. V was trimmed by 2 bases and J by 3 bases, leaving 12 bases between them. CDR3 length: 14 residues. Germline-derived CDR1 and CDR2 are SGHDT and YYEEEE. The CDR3 sequence: CASSFSYFGYEQYF. DNA for the CDR3: TGTGCCAGCAGCTTTTCGTATTTCGGCTACGAGCAGTACTTC.

The chain joins TRBV7-2 to TRBJ2-5; TRBD1 might be the D (6 bases). V was shortened by 5 bases and J by 4 bases, with 11 bases between the two germline ends. In germline, CDR1 is SGHTA, CDR2 FQGNSA. The length of the CDR3 is 13 residues. The chain's CDR3 is CASSRDILETQYF. The CDR3 nucleotides read TGTGCCAGCAGCAGGGACATTTTAGAGACCCAGTACTTC.

In its sample, this clonotype was seen a few times. This sequence joins TRBV25-1 and TRBJ1-4, with D uncertain. The CDR3 has 16 amino acids. Germline-derived CDR1 and CDR2 are MGHDK and SYGVNS. The V end was cut by 4 bases, the J end by 0 bases, with 12 bases between. CDR3 bases: TGTGCCAGCAGTGGGGGTACGGGAGCAACTAATGAAAAACTGTTTTTT. Amino acid sequence: CASSGGTGATNEKLFF.

This rearrangement joins TRBV7-6 to TRBJ1-3; TRBD1 is a possible D gene (5 bases). Germline values: CDR1 SGHVS, CDR2 FNYEAQ. The CDR3 totals 15 residues. The V end was cut by 1 base, the J end by 0 bases, with 7 bases between. The DNA for the CDR3 is TGTGCCAGCAGCTTAGGACAGACCTCTGGAAACACCATATATTTT. Translation gives CASSLGQTSGNTIYF. The variable domain in full, completed from reference TRBV7-6 and TRBJ1-3, reads GAGVSQSPRYKVTKRGQDVALRCDPISGHVSLYWYRQALGQGPEFLTYFNYEAQQDKSGLPNDRFSAERPEGSISTLTIQRTEQRDSAMYRCASSLGQTSGNTIYFGEGSWLTVV.

This chain connects TRBV10-3 to TRBJ2-5; TRBD1 agrees at 8 bases. After removal of 6 bases from V and 2 bases from J, the junction contained 5 bases not matched to a gene. Germline loops: CDR1 ENHRY, CDR2 SYGVKD. CDR3 size: 14 residues. DNA of the CDR3: TGTGCCATCAGGCCAGGACAGGGTCAAGAGACCCAGTACTTC. Amino acids: CAIRPGQGQETQYF.

The chain employs TRBV4-3 and TRBJ1-5; a possible D gene is TRBD1 (5 bases). V lost 2 bases to trimming and J lost 6 bases, with 20 bases between them. Germline CDR1 LGHNA, CDR2 YSLEER. The CDR3 spans 17 residues. The CDR3 sequence: CASSQPPGPPGAQPQHF. CDR3 in DNA: TGCGCCAGCAGCCAACCCCCGGGCCCCCCTGGGGCTCAGCCCCAGCATTTT.

This chain uses TRBV3-1 with TRBJ2-7, with D unclear. Trimming shortened V by 4 bases and J by 0 bases, and 13 bases separated the two germline ends. This CDR3 has 15 amino acids. Germline CDR1 is LGHDT and CDR2 is YNNKEL (reference sequence). DNA of the CDR3: TGTGCCAGCAGCCCAATGTATCCCAGCTCCTACGAGCAGTACTTC. It codes for CASSPMYPSSYEQYF.

This clonotype occurred a few times. The J gene is TRBJ2-1, the V gene TRBV20-1; TRBD2 aligns across 7 bases. Per germline, CDR1 DFQATT and CDR2 SNEGSKA (reference sequence). After removal of 0 bases from V and 5 bases from J, the junction contained 7 bases not matched to a gene. The CDR3 loop spans 15 amino acids. The CDR3 sequence: CSARDRGRVHNEQFF. CDR3 sequence (DNA): TGCAGTGCTAGAGATCGAGGGAGGGTCCACAATGAGCAGTTCTTC.

V is TRBV2 and J is TRBJ2-1; 7 positions agree with TRBD1. The ends lost 6 bases at V and 6 bases at J; junction bases unmatched: 8. Germline CDR1 reads SNHLY; CDR2 reads FYNNEI. The CDR3 is 14 amino acids. The CDR3 sequence is CASRGPTGSNEQFF. CDR3 in DNA: TGTGCCAGCAGGGGACCGACAGGGTCCAATGAGCAGTTCTTC. The full variable domain, completed using reference TRBV2 and TRBJ2-1, is EPEVTQTPSHQVTQMGQEVILRCVPISNHLYFYWYRQILGQKVEFLVSFYNNEISEKSEIFDDQFSVERPDGSNFTLKIRSTKLEDSAMYFCASRGPTGSNEQFFGPGTRLTVL.

This clonotype was detected a few times. The chain is built from TRBV3-1 and TRBJ2-2; no clear D. The germline CDR1 and CDR2 sequences are LGHDT and YNNKEL (reference sequence). The CDR3 loop spans 14 amino acids. V dropped 1 base and J dropped 5 bases, with 8 bases sitting between them. This chain's CDR3 is CASSQVTRTGELFF. The CDR3, as DNA: TGTGCCAGCAGCCAAGTAACCAGAACCGGGGAGCTGTTTTTT.

This clonotype showed up just once. This sequence joins TRBV19 and TRBJ2-4, with 8 nucleotides matching TRBD1. Trimming removed 7 bases from V and 6 bases from J; junction bases left unmatched: 5. Germline V CDR1 and CDR2: LNHDA, SQIVND (reference sequence). This CDR3 is built from 13 residues. In nucleotides, the CDR3 is TGTGCCAGTACTCTCGACAGGGGAAACATTCAGTACTTC. As protein: CASTLDRGNIQYF.

This clonotype was seen more than once but under ten times. This chain uses TRBV29-1 with TRBJ1-2, with no clear D. Germline CDR1 and CDR2: SQVTM and ANQGSEA. CDR3 size: 11 residues. CDR3 nucleotide sequence: TGCACTTCAGTAGGCCCGGATGGCTACACCTTC. It specifies CTSVGPDGYTF.

This chain connects TRBV20-1 to TRBJ2-7, with 8 nucleotides matching TRBD1. The CDR3 has 16 amino acids. The V segment lost 0 bases and the J segment 3 bases; nucleotides outside the gene matches: 10. CDR1 is DFQATT, CDR2 SNEGSKA, per germline (reference sequence). The CDR3 DNA reads TGCAGTGCTAGAGACCCAGGGGGCGGTTCGTTCTACGAGCAGTACTTC. The encoded protein is CSARDPGGGSFYEQYF.

The chain employs TRBV7-9 and TRBJ1-2; weak D call: TRBD1 (5 bases). Germline V CDR1 and CDR2: SEHNR, FQNEAQ (reference sequence). This CDR3 is 15 amino acids long. With 4 bases removed from V and 4 bases from J, the gap between germline ends came to 16 bases. The CDR3 DNA follows: TGTGCCAGCAGCTCCCCCGGGACTGGCTTCTATGGCTACACCTTC. Its translation: CASSSPGTGFYGYTF.

The V and J genes are TRBV29-1 and TRBJ2-2; the match to TRBD1 covers 7 bases. There are 14 residues in the CDR3. Germline CDR1 and CDR2: SQVTM and ANQGSEA. The trim removed 4 bases at V and 4 bases at J, leaving 6 bases unmatched. The CDR3 loop reads CSVGRDSITGELFF. The CDR3, as DNA: TGCAGCGTTGGTCGGGACAGCATCACCGGGGAGCTGTTTTTT.

CDR3 coding DNA: TGTGCCAGCGCCCCTGCGGGCGAGGGGCAGTATTTT. Encoded protein: CASAPAGEGQYF. This chain uses TRBV2 with TRBJ2-3; TRBD2 is a possible D gene (5 bases). The germline V gene has CDR1 SNHLY and CDR2 FYNNEI. The length of the CDR3 is 12 residues. The V end was cut by 8 bases, the J end by 11 bases, with 17 bases between.

The sample holds a few counts of this clonotype. This chain links TRBV4-1 with TRBJ1-5; 9 bases line up with TRBD1. The germline V gene has CDR1 MGHRA and CDR2 YSYEKL. CDR3 length equals 19 residues. Trimming cost V 4 bases and J 3 bases; bases outside gene matches: 16. CDR3 nucleotide sequence: TGCGCCAGCAGCCGGCTACCGGGACAGGGTATGAGTGTCAATCAGCCCCAGCATTTT. Translated: CASSRLPGQGMSVNQPQHF.

The chain joins TRBV4-2 to TRBJ2-7; D is ambiguous. The CDR3 covers 17 residues. Trimming removed 4 bases from V and 2 bases from J, with 21 bases in between. Germline lookup yields CDR1 LGHNA and CDR2 YNFKEQ. Here the CDR3 reads CASSRLLSTRNPYEQYF. CDR3 in DNA: TGTGCCAGCAGCCGGCTCCTTAGTACAAGGAACCCCTACGAGCAGTACTTC.

The rearrangement links TRBV12-3 or TRBV12-4 to TRBJ2-1, with D unresolved. The CDR3 contains 13 residues. The V end lost 5 bases, the J end lost 4 bases, and 9 bases lay between the germline ends. For the CDR3, the DNA is TGTGCCAGCAGTAGCCAAGAATACAATGAGCAGTTCTTC. Amino acid sequence: CASSSQEYNEQFF.

In nucleotides, the CDR3 is TGCGCCAGCAGCGACGCGATAGCGGATGAAAAACTGTTTTTT. Protein product: CASSDAIADEKLFF. This chain joins TRBV5-1 and TRBJ1-4; the D is unclear. This CDR3 is 14 amino acids long. Germline V gene data show CDR1 as SGHRS and CDR2 as YFSETQ. V was shortened by 4 bases and J by 6 bases, with 13 bases between the two germline ends.